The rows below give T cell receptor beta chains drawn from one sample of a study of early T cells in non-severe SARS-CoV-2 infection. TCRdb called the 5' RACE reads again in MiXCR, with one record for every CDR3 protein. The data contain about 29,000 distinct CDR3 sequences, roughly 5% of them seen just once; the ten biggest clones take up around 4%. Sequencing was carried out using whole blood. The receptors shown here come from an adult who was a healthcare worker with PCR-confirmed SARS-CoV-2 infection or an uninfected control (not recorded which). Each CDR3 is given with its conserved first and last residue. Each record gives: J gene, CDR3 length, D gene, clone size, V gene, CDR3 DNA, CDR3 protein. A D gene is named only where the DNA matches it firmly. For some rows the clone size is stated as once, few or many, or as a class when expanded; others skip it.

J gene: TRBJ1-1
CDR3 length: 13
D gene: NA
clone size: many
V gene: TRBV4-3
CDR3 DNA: TGCGCCAGCAGCCAGACACTGAACACTGAAGCTTTCTTT
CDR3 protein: CASSQTLNTEAFF

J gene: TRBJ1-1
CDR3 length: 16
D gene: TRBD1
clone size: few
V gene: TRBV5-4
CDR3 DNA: TGTGCCAGCAGCTTAGGGGGGAATCCGAGACAGGGCGAAGCTTTCTTT
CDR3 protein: CASSLGGNPRQGEAFF

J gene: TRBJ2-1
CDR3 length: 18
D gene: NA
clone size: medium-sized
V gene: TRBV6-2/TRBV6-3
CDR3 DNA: TGTGCCAGCAGTTACTCGAAATTTCAGAGGACGGACTACAATGAGCAGTTCTTC
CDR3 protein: CASSYSKFQRTDYNEQFF

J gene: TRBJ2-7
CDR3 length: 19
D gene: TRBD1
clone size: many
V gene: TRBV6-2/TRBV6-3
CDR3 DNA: TGTGCCAGCAGTTACTCAGTCTTTGGGGACAGGGACGTCTCCTACGAGCAGTACTTC
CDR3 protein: CASSYSVFGDRDVSYEQYF

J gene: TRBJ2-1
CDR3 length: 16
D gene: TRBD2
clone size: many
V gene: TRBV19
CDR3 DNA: TGTGCCAGTAGTATAGGGACTAGCGGGAGCTACAATGAGCAGTTCTTC
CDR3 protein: CASSIGTSGSYNEQFF

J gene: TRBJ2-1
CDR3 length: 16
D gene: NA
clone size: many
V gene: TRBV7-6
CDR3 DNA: TGTGCCAGCAGCTTAGATCCTAGCTGGGACCGCAATGAGCAGTTCTTC
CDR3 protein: CASSLDPSWDRNEQFF

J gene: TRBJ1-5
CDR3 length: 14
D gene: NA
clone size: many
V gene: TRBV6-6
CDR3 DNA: TGTGCCAGCAGTTACTCGGGGGGCAATCAGCCCCAGCATTTT
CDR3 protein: CASSYSGGNQPQHF

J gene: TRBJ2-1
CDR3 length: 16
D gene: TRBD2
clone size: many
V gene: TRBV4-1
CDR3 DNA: TGCGCCAGCAGCCAACCGACTAGCGGGAGGTGGAATGAGCAGTTCTTC
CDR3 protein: CASSQPTSGRWNEQFF

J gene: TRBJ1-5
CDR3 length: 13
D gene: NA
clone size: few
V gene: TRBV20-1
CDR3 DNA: TGCAGTGCTAGAGAACGGGGGAATCAGCCCCAGCATTTT
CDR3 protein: CSARERGNQPQHF

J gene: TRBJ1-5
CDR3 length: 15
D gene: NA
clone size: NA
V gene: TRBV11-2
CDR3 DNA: TGTGCCAGCAGCTTAGCATCGGGGGCAAATCAGCCCCAGCATTTT
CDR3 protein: CASSLASGANQPQHF

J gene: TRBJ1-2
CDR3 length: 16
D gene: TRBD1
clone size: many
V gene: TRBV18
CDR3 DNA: TGTGCCAGCTCACCCCCGGGACAGCGGGCTAACTATGGCTACACCTTC
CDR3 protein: CASSPPGQRANYGYTF

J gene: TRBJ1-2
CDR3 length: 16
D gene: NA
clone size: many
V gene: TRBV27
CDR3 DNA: TGTGCCAGCAGTTTTGTTCCCCAGCGAGCTAACTATGGCTACACCTTC
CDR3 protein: CASSFVPQRANYGYTF

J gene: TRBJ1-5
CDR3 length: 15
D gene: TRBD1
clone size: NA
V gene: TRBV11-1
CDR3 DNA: TGTGCCAGCAGCTTGGGGACAGGGGGCCATCAGCCCCAGCATTTT
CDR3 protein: CASSLGTGGHQPQHF

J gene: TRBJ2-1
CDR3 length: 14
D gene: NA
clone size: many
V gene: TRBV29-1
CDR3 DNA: TGCAGCGTTTCTCCCTCGCGACTCTACAATGAGCAGTTCTTC
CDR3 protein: CSVSPSRLYNEQFF

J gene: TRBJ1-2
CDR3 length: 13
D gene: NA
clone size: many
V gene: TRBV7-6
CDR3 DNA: TGTGCCAGCAGCCCCCGCAACGGACATGGCTACACCTTC
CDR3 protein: CASSPRNGHGYTF

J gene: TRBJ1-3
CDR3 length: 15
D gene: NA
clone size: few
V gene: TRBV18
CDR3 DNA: TGTGCCAGCTCACCGTCGGCAGGGGACGAAAACACCATATATTTT
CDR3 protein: CASSPSAGDENTIYF

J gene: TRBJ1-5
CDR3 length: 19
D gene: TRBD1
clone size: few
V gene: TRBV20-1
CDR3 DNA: TGCAGTGCTAGCGGCGCCGACCGACCTAGGGGGCGCGGCAATCAGCCCCAGCATTTT
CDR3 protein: CSASGADRPRGRGNQPQHF

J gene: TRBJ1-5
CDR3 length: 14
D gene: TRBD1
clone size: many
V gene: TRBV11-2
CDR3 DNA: TGTGCCAGCAGTACCGGGACAGGGCCTAAGCCCCAGCATTTT
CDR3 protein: CASSTGTGPKPQHF

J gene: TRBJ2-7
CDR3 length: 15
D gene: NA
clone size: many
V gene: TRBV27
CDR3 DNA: TGTGCCAGCAGAATTACCGGGACAATCTCCTACGAGCAGTACTTC
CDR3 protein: CASRITGTISYEQYF

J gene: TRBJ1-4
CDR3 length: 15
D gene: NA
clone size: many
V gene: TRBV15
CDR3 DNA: TGTGCCACCAGCAGGGGCCCGAGCGGAGAAGAAAAACTGTTTTTT
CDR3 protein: CATSRGPSGEEKLFF

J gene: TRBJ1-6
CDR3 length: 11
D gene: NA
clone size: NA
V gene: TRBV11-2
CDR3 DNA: TGTGCCAGCAGCTTAAATTCACCCCTCCACTTT
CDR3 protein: CASSLNSPLHF

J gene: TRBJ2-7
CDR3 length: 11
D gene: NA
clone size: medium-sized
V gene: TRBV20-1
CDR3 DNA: TGCAGTGCCGCCGTGGGCAGCGGGCAGTACTTC
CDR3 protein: CSAAVGSGQYF

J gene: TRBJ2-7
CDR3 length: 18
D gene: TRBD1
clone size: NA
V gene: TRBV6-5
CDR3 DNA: TGTGCCAGCAGTTACACGGGACAGGGACTTTCCCTACCCTACGAGCAGTACTTC
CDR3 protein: CASSYTGQGLSLPYEQYF

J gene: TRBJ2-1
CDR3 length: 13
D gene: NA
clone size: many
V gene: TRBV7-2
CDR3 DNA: TGTGCCAGCAGCTTAACCAGGGAGAATGAGCAGTTCTTC
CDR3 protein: CASSLTRENEQFF

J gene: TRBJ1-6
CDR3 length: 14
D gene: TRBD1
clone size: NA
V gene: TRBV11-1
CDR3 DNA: TGTGCCAGCAGCGGGGACAGAGTTAATTCACCCCTCCACTTT
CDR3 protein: CASSGDRVNSPLHF

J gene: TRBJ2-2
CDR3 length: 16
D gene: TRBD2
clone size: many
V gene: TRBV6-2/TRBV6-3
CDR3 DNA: TGTGCCAGCAGAACTAGCGGGAGGGCCGTCACCGGGGAGCTGTTTTTT
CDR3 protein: CASRTSGRAVTGELFF

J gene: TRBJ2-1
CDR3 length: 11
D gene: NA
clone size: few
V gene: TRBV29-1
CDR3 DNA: TGCAGCGTTGAGGAATACAATGAGCAGTTCTTC
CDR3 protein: CSVEEYNEQFF

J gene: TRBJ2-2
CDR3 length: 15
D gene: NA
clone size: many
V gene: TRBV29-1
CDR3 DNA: TGCAGCGTTGTAACGGGAGCGATGAACACCGGGGAGCTGTTTTTT
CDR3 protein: CSVVTGAMNTGELFF

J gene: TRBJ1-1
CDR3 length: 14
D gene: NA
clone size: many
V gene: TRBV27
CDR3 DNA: TGTGCCAGCAGTTTAGTTTTAGGAATAGCTGAAGCTTTCTTT
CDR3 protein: CASSLVLGIAEAFF

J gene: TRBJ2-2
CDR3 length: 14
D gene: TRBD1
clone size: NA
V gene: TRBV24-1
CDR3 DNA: TGTGCCACCAGTGATTCGACAGGGGCCGGGGAGCTGTTTTTT
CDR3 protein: CATSDSTGAGELFF

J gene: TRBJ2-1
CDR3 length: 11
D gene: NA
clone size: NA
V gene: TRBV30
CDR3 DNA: TGTGCCTGGAGTGTGGACAATGAGCAGTTCTTC
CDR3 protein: CAWSVDNEQFF

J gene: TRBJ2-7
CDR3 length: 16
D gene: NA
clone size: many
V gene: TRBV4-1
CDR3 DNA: TGCGCCAGCAGCCAAGATTTCAGTCGTGGGTTTTACGAGCAGTACTTC
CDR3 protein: CASSQDFSRGFYEQYF

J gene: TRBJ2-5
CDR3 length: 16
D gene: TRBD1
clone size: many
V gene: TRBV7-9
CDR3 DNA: TGTGCCAGCAGCTTAAACCGGGACAGTAGCCAAGAGACCCAGTACTTC
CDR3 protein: CASSLNRDSSQETQYF

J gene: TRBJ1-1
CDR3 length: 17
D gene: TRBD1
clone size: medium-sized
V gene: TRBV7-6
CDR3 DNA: TGTGCCAGCAGCCAGGCAGCCCCCGGGACAGGTACTCATGAAGCTTTCTTT
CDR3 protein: CASSQAAPGTGTHEAFF

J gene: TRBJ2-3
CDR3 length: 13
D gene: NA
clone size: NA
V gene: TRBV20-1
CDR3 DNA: TGCAGTGCTAGAGAAGATTCGCTAGATACGCAGTATTTT
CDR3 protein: CSAREDSLDTQYF

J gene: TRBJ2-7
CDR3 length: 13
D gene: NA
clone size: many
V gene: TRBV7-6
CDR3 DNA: TGTGCCAGCAGCTCACGAGCTGATTACGAGCAGTACTTC
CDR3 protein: CASSSRADYEQYF

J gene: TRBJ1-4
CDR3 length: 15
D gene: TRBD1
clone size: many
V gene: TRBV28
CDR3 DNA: TGTGCCAGCAGCCAACAGGGGGCAGCTAATGAAAAACTGTTTTTT
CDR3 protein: CASSQQGAANEKLFF

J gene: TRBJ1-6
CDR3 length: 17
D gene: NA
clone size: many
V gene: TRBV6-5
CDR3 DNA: TGTGCCAGCAGCCTCCGCGGGGGCAGGTCCTATAATTCACCCCTCCACTTT
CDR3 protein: CASSLRGGRSYNSPLHF

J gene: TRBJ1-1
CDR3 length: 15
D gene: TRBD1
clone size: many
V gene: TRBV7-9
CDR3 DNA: TGTGCCAGCAGCTTATCGAACACAGGGGACACTGAAGCTTTCTTT
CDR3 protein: CASSLSNTGDTEAFF

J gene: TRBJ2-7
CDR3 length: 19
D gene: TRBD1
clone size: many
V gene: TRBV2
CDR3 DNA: TGTGCCAGCAGTGAAAGAGGGACAGGGTATGATAATCGCTCCTACGAGCAGTACTTC
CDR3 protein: CASSERGTGYDNRSYEQYF

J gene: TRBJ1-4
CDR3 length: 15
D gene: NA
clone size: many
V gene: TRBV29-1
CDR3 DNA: TGCAGCGCGGGAGGAGGGGCAGGTAGTAATGAAAAACTGTTTTTT
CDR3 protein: CSAGGGAGSNEKLFF

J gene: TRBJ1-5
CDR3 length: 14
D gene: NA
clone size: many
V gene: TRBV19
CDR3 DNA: TGTGCCAGTAGTAAAGACCATAGCAATCAGCCCCAGCATTTT
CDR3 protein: CASSKDHSNQPQHF

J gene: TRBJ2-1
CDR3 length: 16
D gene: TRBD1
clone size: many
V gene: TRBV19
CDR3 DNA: TGTGCCAGTAGTTCTCAGGGGGACCCGACCTACAATGAGCAGTTCTTC
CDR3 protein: CASSSQGDPTYNEQFF

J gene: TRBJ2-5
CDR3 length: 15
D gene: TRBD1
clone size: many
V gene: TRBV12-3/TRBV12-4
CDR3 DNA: TGTGCCAGCAGTTTGGGACAGGGGATTGAAGAGACCCAGTACTTC
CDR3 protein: CASSLGQGIEETQYF

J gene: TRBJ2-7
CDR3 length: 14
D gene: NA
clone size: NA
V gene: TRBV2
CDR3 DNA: TGTGCCAGCAGTGAAGGGGGATCGTGGGACGAGCAGTACTTC
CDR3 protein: CASSEGGSWDEQYF

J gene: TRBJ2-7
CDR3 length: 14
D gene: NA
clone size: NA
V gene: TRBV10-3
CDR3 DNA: TGTGCCATCAGTGAAGAACAGCAGTACTACGAGCAGTACTTC
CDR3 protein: CAISEEQQYYEQYF

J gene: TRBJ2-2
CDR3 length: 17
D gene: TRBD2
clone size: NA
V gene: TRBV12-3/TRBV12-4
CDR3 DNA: TGTGCCAGCAGTTTGGCTGGACTAGCGGGACCTTCCGGGGAGCTGTTTTTT
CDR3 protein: CASSLAGLAGPSGELFF

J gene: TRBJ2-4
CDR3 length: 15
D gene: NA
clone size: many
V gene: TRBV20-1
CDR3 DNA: TGCAGTGCTAGTCTTGGACAGCTAGCCAAAAACATTCAGTACTTC
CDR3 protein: CSASLGQLAKNIQYF

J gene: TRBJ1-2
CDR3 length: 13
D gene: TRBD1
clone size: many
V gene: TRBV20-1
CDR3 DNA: TGCAGTGCTAGAGGGACAGGGGGGAATGGCTACACCTTC
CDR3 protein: CSARGTGGNGYTF

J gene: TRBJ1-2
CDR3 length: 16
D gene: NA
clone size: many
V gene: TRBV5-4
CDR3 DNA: TGTGCCAGCAGCTTGGCAGGAGGGAGGGGGAACTATGGCTACACCTTC
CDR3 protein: CASSLAGGRGNYGYTF

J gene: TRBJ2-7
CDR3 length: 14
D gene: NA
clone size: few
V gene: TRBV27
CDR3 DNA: TGTGCCAGCAGTTTCGGCAGGTACTCCTACGAGCAGTACTTC
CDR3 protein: CASSFGRYSYEQYF

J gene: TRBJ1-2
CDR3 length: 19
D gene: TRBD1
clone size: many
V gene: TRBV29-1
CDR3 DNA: TGCAGCGTACGCCCGATTATTCCGGGACAGGGGGCTCAGGGGTATGGCTACACCTTC
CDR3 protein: CSVRPIIPGQGAQGYGYTF

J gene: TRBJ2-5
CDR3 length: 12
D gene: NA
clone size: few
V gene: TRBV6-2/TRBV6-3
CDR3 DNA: TGTGCCAGCACCGACAGCCTCGAGACCCAGTACTTC
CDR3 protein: CASTDSLETQYF

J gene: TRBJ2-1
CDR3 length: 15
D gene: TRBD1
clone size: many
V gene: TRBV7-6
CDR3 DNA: TGTGCCAGCAGCCCGACAGGGGGGAGATACAATGAGCAGTTCTTC
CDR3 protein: CASSPTGGRYNEQFF

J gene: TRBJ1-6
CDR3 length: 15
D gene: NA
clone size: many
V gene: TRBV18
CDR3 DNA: TGTGCCAGCTCACCGGGTATGGGGCCAAATTCACCCCTCCACTTT
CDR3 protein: CASSPGMGPNSPLHF